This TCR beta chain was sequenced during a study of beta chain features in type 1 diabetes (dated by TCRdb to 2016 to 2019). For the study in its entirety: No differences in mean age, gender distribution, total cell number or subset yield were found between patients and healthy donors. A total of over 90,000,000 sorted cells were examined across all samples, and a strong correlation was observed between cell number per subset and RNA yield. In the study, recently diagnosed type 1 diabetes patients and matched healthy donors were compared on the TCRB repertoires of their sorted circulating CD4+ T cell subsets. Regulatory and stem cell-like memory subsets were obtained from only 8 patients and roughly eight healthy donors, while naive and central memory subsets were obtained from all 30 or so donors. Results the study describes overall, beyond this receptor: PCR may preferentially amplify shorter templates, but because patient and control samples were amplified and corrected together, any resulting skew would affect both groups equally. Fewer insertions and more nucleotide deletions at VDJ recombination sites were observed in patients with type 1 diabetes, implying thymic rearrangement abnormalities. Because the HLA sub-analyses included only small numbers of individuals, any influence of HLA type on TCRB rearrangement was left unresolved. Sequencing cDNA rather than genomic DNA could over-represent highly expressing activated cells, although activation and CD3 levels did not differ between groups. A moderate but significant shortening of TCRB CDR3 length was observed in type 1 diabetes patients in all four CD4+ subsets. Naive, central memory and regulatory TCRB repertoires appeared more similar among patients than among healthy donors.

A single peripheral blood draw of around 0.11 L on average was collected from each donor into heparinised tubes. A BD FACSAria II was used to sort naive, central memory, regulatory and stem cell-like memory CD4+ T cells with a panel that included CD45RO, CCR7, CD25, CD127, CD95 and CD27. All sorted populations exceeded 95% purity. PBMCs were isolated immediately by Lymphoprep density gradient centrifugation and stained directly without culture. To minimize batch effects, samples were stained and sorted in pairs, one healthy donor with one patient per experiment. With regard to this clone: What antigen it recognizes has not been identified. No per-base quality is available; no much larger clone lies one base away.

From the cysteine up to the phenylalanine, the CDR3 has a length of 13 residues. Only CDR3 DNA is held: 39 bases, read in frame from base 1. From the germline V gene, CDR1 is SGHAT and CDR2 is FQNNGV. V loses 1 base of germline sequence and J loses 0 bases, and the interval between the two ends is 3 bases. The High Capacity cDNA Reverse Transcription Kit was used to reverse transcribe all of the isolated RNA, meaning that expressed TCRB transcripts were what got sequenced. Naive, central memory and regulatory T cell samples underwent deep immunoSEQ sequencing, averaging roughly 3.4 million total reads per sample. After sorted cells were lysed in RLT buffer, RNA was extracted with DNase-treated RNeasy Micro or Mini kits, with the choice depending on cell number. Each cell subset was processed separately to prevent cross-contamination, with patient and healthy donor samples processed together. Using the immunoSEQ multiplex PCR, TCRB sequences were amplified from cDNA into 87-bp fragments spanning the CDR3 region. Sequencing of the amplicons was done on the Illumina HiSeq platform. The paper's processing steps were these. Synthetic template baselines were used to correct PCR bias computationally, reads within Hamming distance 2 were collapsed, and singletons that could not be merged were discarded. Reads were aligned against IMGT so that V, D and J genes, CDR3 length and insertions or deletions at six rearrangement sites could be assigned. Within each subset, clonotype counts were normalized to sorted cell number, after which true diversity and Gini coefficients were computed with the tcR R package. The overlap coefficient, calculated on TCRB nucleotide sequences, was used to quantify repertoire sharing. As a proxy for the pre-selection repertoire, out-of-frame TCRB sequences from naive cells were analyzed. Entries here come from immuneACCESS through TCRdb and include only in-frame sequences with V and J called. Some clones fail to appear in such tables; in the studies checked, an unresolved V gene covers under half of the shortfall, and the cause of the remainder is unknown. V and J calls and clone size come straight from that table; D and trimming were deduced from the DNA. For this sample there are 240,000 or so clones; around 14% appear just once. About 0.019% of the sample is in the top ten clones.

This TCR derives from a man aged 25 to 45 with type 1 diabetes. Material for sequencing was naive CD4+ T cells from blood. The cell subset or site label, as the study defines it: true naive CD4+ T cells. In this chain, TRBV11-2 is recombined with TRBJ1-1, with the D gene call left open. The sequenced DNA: TGTGCCAGCAGCTTAGTCGTGAACACTGAAGCTTTCTTT. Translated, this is CASSLVVNTEAFF.